These 13 T cell receptor beta chains were all obtained from the same sample, sequenced in a study of T cell changes during pregnancy in multiple sclerosis (dated by TCRdb to the late 2010s). Preparation of the library involved the immunoSEQ multiplex PCR assay. TCRdb carries this immuneACCESS record with in-frame sequences only. Its versions omit some clonotypes, under half of them owing to an unresolved V gene in the studies checked, with the rest unexplained. The table for this sample lists more than 85,000 clones; around 94% of them were counted only once. Of the sample, around 1.7% is held by the ten largest clones. Sequenced here: peripheral blood, sampled after pregnancy. The source is a female donor in good health, enrolled as a control in a pregnancy study.

CDR3 region: CASSLGAGAYNEQFF. The CDR3 DNA reads as TGCGCCAGCAGCTTGGGTGCGGGGGCCTACAATGAGCAGTTCTTC. The rearrangement joins TRBV5-1 to TRBJ2-1, with 7 bases fitting TRBD2. V gave up 0 bases and J gave up 2 bases; unmatched junction bases: 2. This CDR3 region has 15 residues. Germline CDR1 and CDR2: SGHRS and YFSETQ.

This rearrangement joins TRBV27 to TRBJ2-7; possibly TRBD2 for D (6 bases). Per the germline V gene, CDR1 is MNHEY and CDR2 is SMNVEV (reference sequence). CDR3 length: 16 residues. Trimming shortened V by 2 bases and J by 3 bases, and 17 bases separated the two germline ends. For the CDR3, the DNA is TGTGCCAGCAGTTTAGTTGGGGGGAATAGGTTCTACGAGCAGTACTTC. The encoded protein is CASSLVGGNRFYEQYF.

This chain connects TRBV28 to TRBJ2-1; TRBD2 matches 7 bases. The junction had 13 bases not matched to a gene; V was cut back by 6 bases and J by 5 bases. This CDR3 is built from 16 residues. CDR1 is MDHEN and CDR2 is SYDVKM in the germline V gene. The chain's CDR3 is CASSPGGAGNDNEQFF. The CDR3 DNA sequence: TGTGCCAGCAGCCCCGGGGGAGCGGGAAACGACAATGAGCAGTTCTTC.

The genes are TRBV6-5 and TRBJ2-3; 8 nucleotides line up with TRBD1. The CDR3 loop spans 14 amino acids. V gave up 7 bases and J gave up 4 bases; unmatched junction bases: 7. Germline CDR1 is MNHEY and CDR2 is SVGAGI. CDR3 in DNA: TGTGCCAGCACTCGGACAGGGTTATCAGATACGCAGTATTTT. Protein product: CASTRTGLSDTQYF.

The chain carries TRBV19 and TRBJ1-2; no firm D call. This CDR3 region has 15 residues. Between the trimmed V and J ends, which lost 5 bases and 4 bases, there was a span of 17 bases. Germline values: CDR1 LNHDA, CDR2 SQIVND (reference sequence). The CDR3 loop reads CASSPVEGEGYGYTF. The CDR3 DNA follows: TGTGCCAGTAGTCCAGTAGAGGGAGAGGGCTATGGCTACACCTTC.

The V call is TRBV30, the J call TRBJ2-7; D ambiguous. This CDR3 is 11 amino acids long. V was pared by 1 base and J by 3 bases, with 4 bases between. Germline CDR1 GTSNPN, CDR2 SVGIG (reference sequence). In DNA form, the CDR3 reads TGTGCCTGGAGTGCGGGCTACGAGCAGTACTTC. It codes for CAWSAGYEQYF.

The CDR3 DNA sequence: TGTGCCAGCAGCAGCAGCCCACAGGGTGCGAAAGAGCAGTACTTC. This translates into CASSSSPQGAKEQYF. The gene calls are TRBV7-9 and TRBJ2-7; possible D gene TRBD1, 6 bases. This CDR3 is built from 15 residues. Germline-derived CDR1 and CDR2 are SEHNR and FQNEAQ (reference sequence). The V end was cut by 5 bases, the J end by 7 bases, with 21 bases between.

This chain uses TRBV28 with TRBJ2-7; the D gene is possibly TRBD1 (6 bases). CDR1 and CDR2 (germline): MDHEN, SYDVKM. The CDR3 is 16 residues long. Between the trimmed V and J ends, which lost 5 bases and 5 bases, there was a span of 22 bases. CDR3 coding DNA: TGTGCCAGCAGTCAAATGCAGGGGCGAGGGAAGAACGAGCAGTACTTC. Residues: CASSQMQGRGKNEQYF.

This clone was observed a handful of times. This chain joins TRBV7-9 and TRBJ2-7, with unresolved D. V gave up 8 bases and J gave up 6 bases, with 8 bases separating them. CDR1 SEHNR and CDR2 FQNEAQ come from the germline V gene (reference sequence). The CDR3 runs 10 residues. The CDR3 coding sequence is TGTGCCAGCGATCGGGTCGAGCAGTACTTC. It translates to CASDRVEQYF.

Here the CDR3 DNA reads TGTGCCAGCAGCCTAAGGGACAGACCTAACTATGGCTACACCTTC. Translating it yields CASSLRDRPNYGYTF. This chain uses TRBV4-2 with TRBJ1-2, with TRBD1 matching over 7 bases. CDR3 length equals 15 residues. The V and J ends lost 4 bases and 0 bases, in that order; junction bases with no gene match: 5. Per the germline V gene, CDR1 is LGHNA and CDR2 is YNFKEQ.

V and J are TRBV27 and TRBJ2-7; 7 nucleotides align to TRBD2. The junction had 12 bases not matched to a gene; V was cut back by 0 bases and J by 10 bases. The germline V gene encodes CDR1 MNHEY and CDR2 SMNVEV (reference sequence). CDR3 length: 15 amino acids. DNA for the CDR3: TGTGCCAGCAGTTTATCGGGTGCAAGCGGGACGGAACAGTACTTC. Protein: CASSLSGASGTEQYF.

The chain carries TRBV19 and TRBJ2-1; TRBD2 agrees at 9 bases. CDR1 LNHDA and CDR2 SQIVND come from the germline V gene (reference sequence). V lost 4 bases, J lost 3 bases, and 4 bases stayed unmatched. CDR3 length equals 15 residues. The CDR3 region is CASSTTSGFYNEQFF. CDR3 DNA: TGTGCCAGTAGTACGACTAGCGGCTTCTACAATGAGCAGTTCTTC.

The chain joins TRBV5-1 to TRBJ1-4; D might be TRBD1 (5 bases). The CDR3 spans 15 residues. Deletions cut 0 bases from V and 0 bases from J, with 6 bases between. Germline loops: CDR1 SGHRS, CDR2 YFSETQ. The CDR3 nucleotides read TGCGCCAGCAGCTTGGGACAGTCAACTAATGAAAAACTGTTTTTT. This gives the protein CASSLGQSTNEKLFF.